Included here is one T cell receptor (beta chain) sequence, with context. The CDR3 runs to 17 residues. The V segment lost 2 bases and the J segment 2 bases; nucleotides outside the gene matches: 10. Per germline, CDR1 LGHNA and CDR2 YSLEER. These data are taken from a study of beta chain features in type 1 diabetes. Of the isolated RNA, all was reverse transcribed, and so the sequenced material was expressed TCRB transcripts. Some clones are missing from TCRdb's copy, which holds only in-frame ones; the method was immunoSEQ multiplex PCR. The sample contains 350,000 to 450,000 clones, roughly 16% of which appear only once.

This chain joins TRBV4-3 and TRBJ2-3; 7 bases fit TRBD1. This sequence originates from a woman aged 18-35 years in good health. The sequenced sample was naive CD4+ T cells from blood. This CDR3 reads CASSQSVRQGFTDTQYF. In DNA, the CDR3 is TGCGCCAGCAGCCAATCTGTGAGACAGGGATTCACAGATACGCAGTATTTT.